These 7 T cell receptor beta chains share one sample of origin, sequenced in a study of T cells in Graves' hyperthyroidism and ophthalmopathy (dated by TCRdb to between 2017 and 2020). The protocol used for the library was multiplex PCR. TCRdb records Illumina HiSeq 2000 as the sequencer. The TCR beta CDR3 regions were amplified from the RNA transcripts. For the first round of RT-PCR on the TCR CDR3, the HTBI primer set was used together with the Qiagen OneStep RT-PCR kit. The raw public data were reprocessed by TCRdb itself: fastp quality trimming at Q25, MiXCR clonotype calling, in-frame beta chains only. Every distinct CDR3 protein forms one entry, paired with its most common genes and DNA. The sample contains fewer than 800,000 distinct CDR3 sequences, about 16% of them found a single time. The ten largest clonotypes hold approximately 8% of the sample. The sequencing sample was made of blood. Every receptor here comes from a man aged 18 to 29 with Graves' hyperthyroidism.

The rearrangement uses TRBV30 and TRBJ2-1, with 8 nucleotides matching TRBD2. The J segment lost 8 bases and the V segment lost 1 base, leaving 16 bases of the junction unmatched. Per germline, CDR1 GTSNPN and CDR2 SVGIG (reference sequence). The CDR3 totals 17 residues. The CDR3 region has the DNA TGTGCCTGGAGTGCCAATCCAGATCCAGCGGGAGTGGATGAGCAGTTCTTC. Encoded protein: CAWSANPDPAGVDEQFF.

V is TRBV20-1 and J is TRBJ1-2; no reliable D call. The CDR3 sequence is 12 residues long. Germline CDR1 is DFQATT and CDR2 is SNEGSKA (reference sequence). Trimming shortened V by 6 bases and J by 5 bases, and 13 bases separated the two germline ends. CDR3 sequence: CSAHSPQYGYTF. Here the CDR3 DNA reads TGCAGTGCCCACTCACCACAATATGGCTACACCTTC.

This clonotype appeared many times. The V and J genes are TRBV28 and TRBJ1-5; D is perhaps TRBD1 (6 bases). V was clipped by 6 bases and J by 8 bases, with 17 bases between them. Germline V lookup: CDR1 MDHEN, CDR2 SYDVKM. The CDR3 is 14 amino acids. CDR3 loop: CASRQGGGLEPQHF. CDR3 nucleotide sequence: TGTGCCAGCAGACAAGGGGGAGGGTTGGAGCCCCAGCATTTT.

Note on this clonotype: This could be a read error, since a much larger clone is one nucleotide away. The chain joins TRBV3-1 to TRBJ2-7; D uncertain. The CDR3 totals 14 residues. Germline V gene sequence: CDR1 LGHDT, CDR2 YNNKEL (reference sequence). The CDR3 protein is CASSQDARSYERYF. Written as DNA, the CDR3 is TGTGCCAGCAGCCAAGATGCACGGTCCTACGAGCGGTACTTC.

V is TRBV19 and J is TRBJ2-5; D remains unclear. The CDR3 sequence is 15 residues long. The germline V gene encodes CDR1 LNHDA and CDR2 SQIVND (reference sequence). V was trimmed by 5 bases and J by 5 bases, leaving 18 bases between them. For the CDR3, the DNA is TGTGCCAGTAGTTATGGGCCCGAAGACCGGGAGACCCAGTACTTC. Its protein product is CASSYGPEDRETQYF.

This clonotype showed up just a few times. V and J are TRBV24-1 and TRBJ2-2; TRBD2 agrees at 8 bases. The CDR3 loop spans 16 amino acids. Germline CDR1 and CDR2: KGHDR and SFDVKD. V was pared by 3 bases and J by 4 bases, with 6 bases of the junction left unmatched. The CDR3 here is CATSDGETSATGELFF. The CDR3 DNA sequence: TGTGCCACCAGTGATGGTGAGACTAGCGCCACCGGGGAGCTGTTTTTT.

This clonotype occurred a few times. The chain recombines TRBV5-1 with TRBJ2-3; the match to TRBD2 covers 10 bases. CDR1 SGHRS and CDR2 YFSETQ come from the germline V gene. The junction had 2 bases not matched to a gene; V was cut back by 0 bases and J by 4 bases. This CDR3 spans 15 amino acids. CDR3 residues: CASSLASGRSDTQYF. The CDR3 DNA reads TGCGCCAGCAGCTTGGCTAGCGGGAGATCAGATACGCAGTATTTT.